There are a few counts of the clone carrying this TCR beta chain. Its matching antigen is unknown. Germline V gives CDR1 SEHNR, CDR2 FQNEAQ (reference sequence). The CDR3 totals 13 residues. Trimming removed 4 bases at V and 7 bases at J, with 11 bases between. Unique molecular identifiers tagged the TCRbeta library. From the PCR reads, TCRdb called clonotypes with MiXCR, one entry per CDR3 protein. The sample holds 900,000 or so distinct CDR3 sequences, roughly 15% seen once. This specimen comes from a study of T-cell reconstitution after alpha-beta-depleted transplantation in children. General study findings and limits: High day-60 TCRbeta diversity in some patients came from surviving recipient T cells and thymic progenitors. Two months or so post-transplant, alpha-beta T cells reportedly derived from several hundred expanded graft clones.

This sequence joins TRBV7-9 and TRBJ2-1, with D perhaps TRBD2 (6 bases). This TCR was sampled from a male patient younger than 18 who had a stem cell transplant for acute lymphoblastic leukemia, so the T cells may come from the graft donor. Sequenced material: PBMCs, mostly from graft donor cells, taken 360 days after TCRalphabeta/CD19-depleted stem cell transplant. The CDR3 nucleotides are TGTGCCAGCAGCTCAACTAGCTTTAATGAGCAGTTCTTC. Its translation: CASSSTSFNEQFF.